The rows below give T cell receptor beta chains drawn from one sample of a study of T-cell memory formation after mild COVID-19. TCRdb recomputed calls from the 5' RACE reads with MiXCR, one row per CDR3 protein. The repertoire holds roughly 510,000 distinct CDR3 sequences, with roughly 17% as singletons. The sample comprised PBMCs or a T cell subset sorted from them (not recorded which). All receptors derive from an adult woman who had mild COVID-19 (a few samples of this study predate the infection). Cell type and time point are not known. CDR3s include the opening cysteine and the closing phenylalanine or tryptophan. The D gene is left open where the match is weak. Size values are once, few and many counts, or a class for expanded clones, and some rows have none.

d_call | j_call | clone_size | v_call | cdr3_nt | cdr3_aa
- | TRBJ2-7 | few | TRBV6-5 | TGTGCCAGCAGTTACTTCGGGACGGGACACCTGGAGCAGTACTTC | CASSYFGTGHLEQYF
TRBD2 | TRBJ2-1 | many | TRBV7-2 | TGTGCCAGCAGTCCAGGGACTAGCGGGGGCCCCTACAATGAGCAGTTCTTC | CASSPGTSGGPYNEQFF
- | TRBJ1-3 | - | TRBV9 | TGTGCCAGCAGCGTAGCTACGTCTGGTGGCAGTTCTGGAAACACCATATATTTT | CASSVATSGGSSGNTIYF
- | TRBJ1-1 | few | TRBV7-9 | TGTGCCAGCAGCACCATGCGGACACACATGCTGAACACTGAAGCTTTCTTT | CASSTMRTHMLNTEAFF
TRBD2 | TRBJ2-1 | many | TRBV5-1 | TGCGCTAGCGGGGGGGCTTACAATGAGCAGTTCTTC | CASGGAYNEQFF
TRBD2 | TRBJ2-3 | few | TRBV5-4 | TGTGCCAGCAGCATAGAGCGGGAGGGCCGGTATACGCAGTATTTT | CASSIEREGRYTQYF
- | TRBJ1-1 | - | TRBV12-3/TRBV12-4 | TGTGCCAGCAGTTTGTCCAACATGAACACTGAAGCTTTCTTT | CASSLSNMNTEAFF
- | TRBJ2-2 | - | TRBV9 | TGTGCCAGCAGCGTAGTGGGCACCGGGGAGCTGTTTTTT | CASSVVGTGELFF
TRBD1 | TRBJ2-2 | few | TRBV12-3/TRBV12-4 | TGTGCCAGCAGTCCCTCGGACAGGTCAGCCGGGGAGCTGTTTTTT | CASSPSDRSAGELFF
TRBD1 | TRBJ2-2 | - | TRBV20-1 | TGCAGTGCTAGGCACAGGGGTAACACCGGGGAGCTGTTTTTT | CSARHRGNTGELFF
TRBD2 | TRBJ2-1 | few | TRBV7-3 | TGTGCCAGCAGCTTAAAAGGACTAGCGGGGAAATACAATGAGCAGTTCTTC | CASSLKGLAGKYNEQFF
- | TRBJ2-7 | few | TRBV20-1 | TGCAGTGCTTTCGACCCAGACTGGGGGTACGAGCAGTACTTC | CSAFDPDWGYEQYF
- | TRBJ2-1 | - | TRBV5-6 | TGTGCCAGCAGCTCCGTACGCATGAGCTCCTACAATGAGCAGTTCTTC | CASSSVRMSSYNEQFF
TRBD1 | TRBJ2-7 | few | TRBV5-1 | TGCGCCAGCAGTAGGACAGGGGGCATTTACGAGCAGTACTTC | CASSRTGGIYEQYF
- | TRBJ2-7 | few | TRBV15 | TGTGCCACCAGCAGAGAGGCACAGCGGACCTACGAGCAGTACTTC | CATSREAQRTYEQYF
- | TRBJ1-1 | - | TRBV5-1 | TGCGCCAGCAGCTTGGGGGGGGGCACGACTGAAGCTTTCTTT | CASSLGGGTTEAFF
TRBD2 | TRBJ2-7 | few | TRBV7-9 | TGTGCCAGCATTCCTCAGGGACTAGCGGGAGGCGAGCAGTACTTC | CASIPQGLAGGEQYF
TRBD1 | TRBJ1-3 | - | TRBV3-1 | TGTGCCAGCAGCCAAGAGACAGGGAGGAGAAACACCATATATTTT | CASSQETGRRNTIYF
TRBD1 | TRBJ2-1 | - | TRBV12-3/TRBV12-4 | TGTGCCAGCAGTTGGACAGGGAATGAGCAGTTCTTC | CASSWTGNEQFF
TRBD1 | TRBJ2-7 | - | TRBV7-8 | TGTGCCAGCAGCTTAGCACGGACAGGGGGCATGTACGAGCAGTACTTC | CASSLARTGGMYEQYF
- | TRBJ1-6 | few | TRBV12-3/TRBV12-4 | TGTGCCACCTCCGCCGGCAATAATTCACCCCTCCACTTT | CATSAGNNSPLHF
TRBD1 | TRBJ2-3 | - | TRBV6-6 | TGTGCCAGCAGTTACCCCGGGACAGGGGCCCCCGATACGCAGTATTTT | CASSYPGTGAPDTQYF
TRBD2 | TRBJ2-7 | few | TRBV7-9 | TGTGCCAGCAGCTCCGGTCGGAGCGGGGAGGAGCAGTACTTC | CASSSGRSGEEQYF
- | TRBJ2-7 | few | TRBV4-1 | TGCGCCAGCAGCCAAGTTGACACTTCCTACGAGCAGTACTTC | CASSQVDTSYEQYF
TRBD2 | TRBJ2-2 | few | TRBV2 | TGTGCCAGCAATGGGTTGACTAGCGGGGTTTCGGAGCTGTTTTTT | CASNGLTSGVSELFF
- | TRBJ2-7 | few | TRBV5-6 | TGTGCCAGCAGCTTGGGACCGCACTCCTACGAGCAGTACTTC | CASSLGPHSYEQYF
- | TRBJ1-5 | - | TRBV4-2 | TGTGCCAGCAGCCAAAGTCGACAGAGCAATCAGCCCCAGCATTTT | CASSQSRQSNQPQHF
- | TRBJ2-1 | few | TRBV27 | TGTGCCAGCAAGTTAAACTGGGCCAATGAGCAGTTCTTC | CASKLNWANEQFF
TRBD2 | TRBJ2-3 | - | TRBV24-1 | TGTGCCACCAGTGATTTTTGGCTAGCGGGAAGAGATACGCAGTATTTT | CATSDFWLAGRDTQYF
TRBD2 | TRBJ2-3 | few | TRBV7-9 | TGTGCCAGCAGCCATACGGGACTAGAGGGAGATACGCAGTATTTT | CASSHTGLEGDTQYF
TRBD1 | TRBJ1-2 | few | TRBV29-1 | TGCAGCGTTGAATCGACAGGGGCTAACTATGGCTACACCTTC | CSVESTGANYGYTF
- | TRBJ2-3 | few | TRBV11-2 | TGTGCCAGCAGCTTAGGGGAGAGGACAGATACGCAGTATTTT | CASSLGERTDTQYF
TRBD2 | TRBJ2-3 | few | TRBV27 | TGTGCCAGCAGGGGGCGGGAGTGGGCAGATACGCAGTATTTT | CASRGREWADTQYF
TRBD1 | TRBJ2-1 | many | TRBV6-2/TRBV6-3 | TGTGCCAGCAGTTTGAACCGGGACAGGGGGGTAGAGCAGTTCTTC | CASSLNRDRGVEQFF
- | TRBJ1-2 | - | TRBV6-5 | TGTGCCAGCAGTTACTCGAGCATTCATAGGGTCTATGGCTACACCTTC | CASSYSSIHRVYGYTF
- | TRBJ2-4 | - | TRBV5-6 | TGTGCCAGCAGCTTGCACTCGTTAGCCAAAAACATTCAGTACTTC | CASSLHSLAKNIQYF
- | TRBJ2-3 | few | TRBV4-2 | TGTGCCAGCAGCCATCCACTAGAGCACCCAGATACGCAGTATTTT | CASSHPLEHPDTQYF
TRBD1 | TRBJ2-2 | few | TRBV18 | TGTGCCAGCTCACCTGCGCTAGGACAGGGGAATACCGGGGAGCTGTTTTTT | CASSPALGQGNTGELFF
TRBD1 | TRBJ2-2 | few | TRBV24-1 | TGTGCCACCAGTGAGACAGGGGACACCGGGGAGCTGTTTTTT | CATSETGDTGELFF
- | TRBJ2-3 | few | TRBV29-1 | TGCAGCGTTGATACCACTTCAGATACGCAGTATTTT | CSVDTTSDTQYF
TRBD2 | TRBJ2-7 | - | TRBV20-1 | TGCAGTGCTAGTTCTAGCGGGAGGACCTACGAGCAGTACTTC | CSASSSGRTYEQYF
- | TRBJ2-4 | few | TRBV27 | TGTGCCAGCAGTTTGGGTCTACCTGGGAAAAACATTCAGTACTTC | CASSLGLPGKNIQYF
- | TRBJ1-2 | few | TRBV5-1 | TGCGCCAGCAGCTTGGGTCAGAACCCCTATGGCTACACCTTC | CASSLGQNPYGYTF
TRBD1 | TRBJ2-7 | few | TRBV13 | TGTGCCAGCAGCGCGACAGGGGTCGGGGAGCAGTACTTC | CASSATGVGEQYF
TRBD2 | TRBJ2-7 | few | TRBV29-1 | TGCAGCGCGTCGGGGGGTGAGCTGGGGATCTCCTACGAGCAGTACTTC | CSASGGELGISYEQYF
- | TRBJ2-1 | - | TRBV12-3/TRBV12-4 | TGTGCCAGCAGAAAACGGGGGATTTCCTACAATGAGCAGTTCTTC | CASRKRGISYNEQFF
- | TRBJ1-2 | - | TRBV4-2 | TGTGCCAGCAGCCGACCAGGGGCGTCGCGGGGGGCGCATGGCTACACCTTC | CASSRPGASRGAHGYTF
- | TRBJ2-5 | - | TRBV20-1 | TGCAGTGGTTCAGGTTTCGGGGCCCAAGAGACCCAGTACTTC | CSGSGFGAQETQYF
- | TRBJ1-1 | - | TRBV9 | TGTGCCAGCAGCGACGCGACAGGAACTGAAGCTTTCTTT | CASSDATGTEAFF
- | TRBJ2-5 | - | TRBV7-8 | TGTGCCAGCAGCTTGGGACCAGGACAGATAAGGGAGACCCAGTACTTC | CASSLGPGQIRETQYF
- | TRBJ2-1 | many | TRBV20-1 | TGCAGTGCTAGAGATGGAAGGGGATCCAATGAGCAGTTCTTC | CSARDGRGSNEQFF